Listed below are T cell receptor beta chains from one sample, sequenced in a study of human T cells and chemical hapten exposure. TCRdb re-called the RACE reads with MiXCR, one entry per CDR3 protein. The sample carries roughly 180,000 distinct CDR3 sequences, around 15% recorded once. Sample: whole blood, taken in connection with sensitization to the hapten diphenylcyclopropenone (DPC). The receptors derive from a woman aged 25 to 39 with alopecia areata. Some clones in this sample may be carry-over from other donors' samples. Each CDR3 is given with its conserved first and last residue. Fields, in order: clone size, V gene, J gene, D gene, CDR3 protein, CDR3 DNA. A D gene is named only where the DNA matches it firmly. Where a row states a size, it is once, few, many or the class of an expanded clone; other rows omit it.

clone size: -
V gene: TRBV5-4
J gene: TRBJ1-3
D gene: -
CDR3 protein: CASSRSGRSSGNTIYF
CDR3 DNA: TGTGCCAGCAGCCGATCAGGACGGTCCTCTGGAAACACCATATATTTT

clone size: many
V gene: TRBV28
J gene: TRBJ2-7
D gene: -
CDR3 protein: CASTTPGGGYEQYF
CDR3 DNA: TGTGCCAGCACCACACCAGGAGGGGGGTACGAGCAGTACTTC

clone size: -
V gene: TRBV7-2
J gene: TRBJ2-7
D gene: TRBD2
CDR3 protein: CASSLAALAGAYEQYF
CDR3 DNA: TGTGCCAGCAGCTTAGCCGCACTAGCGGGGGCCTACGAGCAGTACTTC

clone size: many
V gene: TRBV5-4
J gene: TRBJ1-1
D gene: -
CDR3 protein: CASTTGLNTEAFF
CDR3 DNA: TGTGCCAGCACAACAGGATTGAACACTGAAGCTTTCTTT

clone size: -
V gene: TRBV5-1
J gene: TRBJ2-2
D gene: -
CDR3 protein: CASKVGETGELFF
CDR3 DNA: TGCGCCAGCAAAGTTGGGGAGACCGGGGAGCTGTTTTTT

clone size: -
V gene: TRBV27
J gene: TRBJ2-2
D gene: TRBD1
CDR3 protein: CASSPDRGRRGGELFF
CDR3 DNA: TGTGCCAGCAGTCCGGACAGGGGGAGGAGAGGCGGGGAGCTGTTTTTT

clone size: few
V gene: TRBV7-2
J gene: TRBJ2-1
D gene: TRBD2
CDR3 protein: CASRTSGRWGNEQFF
CDR3 DNA: TGTGCCAGCAGAACTAGCGGGAGATGGGGGAATGAGCAGTTCTTC

clone size: many
V gene: TRBV28
J gene: TRBJ2-1
D gene: TRBD1
CDR3 protein: CASRTPGQGAADEQFF
CDR3 DNA: TGTGCCAGCAGGACGCCCGGACAGGGGGCGGCGGATGAGCAGTTCTTC

clone size: -
V gene: TRBV4-3
J gene: TRBJ1-5
D gene: TRBD1
CDR3 protein: CASSQELRGPNQPQHF
CDR3 DNA: TGCGCCAGCAGCCAAGAGTTAAGGGGGCCCAATCAGCCCCAGCATTTT

clone size: -
V gene: TRBV6-6
J gene: TRBJ1-2
D gene: TRBD1
CDR3 protein: CASIGTGRFGYTF
CDR3 DNA: TGTGCCAGTATAGGGACAGGGCGTTTCGGCTACACCTTC

clone size: once
V gene: TRBV29-1
J gene: TRBJ1-4
D gene: -
CDR3 protein: CSAATNEKLFF
CDR3 DNA: TGCAGCGCCGCAACTAATGAAAAACTGTTTTTT

clone size: -
V gene: TRBV5-1
J gene: TRBJ1-1
D gene: TRBD1
CDR3 protein: CASSSQGAGTEAFF
CDR3 DNA: TGCGCCAGCAGCTCGCAGGGGGCAGGAACTGAAGCTTTCTTT

clone size: few
V gene: TRBV4-3
J gene: TRBJ1-6
D gene: -
CDR3 protein: CASSQERGPGNSPLHF
CDR3 DNA: TGCGCCAGCAGCCAAGAGCGGGGACCGGGTAATTCACCCCTCCACTTT

clone size: many
V gene: TRBV20-1
J gene: TRBJ1-5
D gene: -
CDR3 protein: CSARVSGHIAQHF
CDR3 DNA: TGCAGTGCTAGAGTCAGTGGGCACATAGCCCAGCATTTT

clone size: few
V gene: TRBV29-1
J gene: TRBJ1-1
D gene: -
CDR3 protein: CSVGADLVTEAFF
CDR3 DNA: TGCAGCGTCGGGGCAGACCTCGTCACTGAAGCTTTCTTT

clone size: many
V gene: TRBV6-2/TRBV6-3
J gene: TRBJ2-3
D gene: -
CDR3 protein: CASRSPSDTQYF
CDR3 DNA: TGTGCCAGCAGATCCCCCTCGGATACGCAGTATTTT

clone size: many
V gene: TRBV11-2
J gene: TRBJ1-2
D gene: -
CDR3 protein: CASSRDGNYGYTF
CDR3 DNA: TGTGCCAGCAGCAGGGACGGCAACTATGGCTACACCTTC

clone size: few
V gene: TRBV20-1
J gene: TRBJ2-3
D gene: TRBD2
CDR3 protein: CSATLSSGNPDTQYF
CDR3 DNA: TGCAGTGCTACCCTATCTAGCGGGAACCCAGATACGCAGTATTTT

clone size: few
V gene: TRBV27
J gene: TRBJ1-2
D gene: TRBD1
CDR3 protein: CASRRGLGYTF
CDR3 DNA: TGTGCCAGTAGGAGGGGGCTTGGCTACACCTTC

clone size: -
V gene: TRBV12-3/TRBV12-4
J gene: TRBJ2-1
D gene: TRBD1
CDR3 protein: CASSLAQGAYNEQFF
CDR3 DNA: TGTGCCAGCAGTTTGGCCCAGGGGGCCTACAATGAGCAGTTCTTC

clone size: few
V gene: TRBV20-1
J gene: TRBJ1-4
D gene: -
CDR3 protein: CSASPAVAEKLFF
CDR3 DNA: TGCAGTGCCTCTCCGGCGGTCGCTGAAAAACTGTTTTTT

clone size: -
V gene: TRBV6-5
J gene: TRBJ2-3
D gene: TRBD1
CDR3 protein: CASSYFQGAGTDTQYF
CDR3 DNA: TGTGCCAGCAGTTACTTTCAGGGGGCCGGCACAGATACGCAGTATTTT